These 26 T cell receptor beta chains originate from one sample sequenced in a study of cytomegalovirus exposure and HLA in healthy donors. PCR involved 60 Vbeta and 13 Jbeta primers. Assay: immunoSEQ multiplex PCR; the TCRdb copy retains only in-frame clones and omits some. The table has approximately 160,000 clones, around two thirds seen once. The sequencing input was PBMCs. The receptors stem from a man over 45 in good health and CMV-seronegative.

This clone was counted between two and nine times. J is TRBJ2-2 and V is TRBV4-1, with 8 bases identical to TRBD1. Unmatched junction bases numbered 6, after V lost 4 bases and J lost 5 bases. The CDR3 consists of 15 residues. Germline lookup yields CDR1 MGHRA and CDR2 YSYEKL. CDR3 protein: CASSPGQGWTGELFF. The CDR3 coding sequence is TGCGCCAGCAGCCCCGGACAGGGCTGGACCGGGGAGCTGTTTTTT.

This sequence joins TRBV19 and TRBJ2-3; a possible D gene is TRBD1 (6 bases). The germline V gene encodes CDR1 LNHDA and CDR2 SQIVND (reference sequence). Trimming removed 6 bases at V and 3 bases at J, with 13 bases between. This CDR3 comprises 14 residues. CDR3 residues: CASSPPGATDTQYF. The CDR3 DNA follows: TGTGCCAGTAGCCCACCAGGGGCTACAGATACGCAGTATTTT.

The chain recombines TRBV9 with TRBJ2-5, with 10 nucleotides matching TRBD2. Per the germline V gene, CDR1 is SGDLS and CDR2 is YYNGEE. Trimming cost V 3 bases and J 4 bases; bases outside gene matches: 6. This CDR3 has 15 residues. CDR3 region: CASSAESGGAETQYF. The DNA of the CDR3 is TGTGCCAGCAGCGCCGAAAGCGGGGGGGCAGAGACCCAGTACTTC.

This chain connects TRBV6-1 to TRBJ1-2, with a possible D match to TRBD1 (5 bases). Germline values: CDR1 MNHNS, CDR2 SASEGT. The V end lost 3 bases, the J end lost 8 bases, and 16 bases lay between the germline ends. The CDR3 is 14 amino acids. This CDR3 reads CASSDQGEVGGYTF. The CDR3 DNA sequence: TGTGCCAGCAGTGATCAGGGCGAAGTAGGAGGCTACACCTTC.

The chain is built from TRBV19 and TRBJ1-1, with TRBD1 identical over 8 bases. Germline V CDR1 and CDR2: LNHDA, SQIVND (reference sequence). The CDR3 contains 16 residues. Trimming at V came to 4 bases and at J to 7 bases, leaving 14 bases not matched to a gene. CDR3 DNA sequence: TGTGCCAGTAGTACCCGTCGGACAGGGAAGTGGAGTGAAGCTTTCTTT. This translates into CASSTRRTGKWSEAFF.

The V call is TRBV5-8, the J call TRBJ2-5; TRBD2 matches 8 bases. From germline, CDR1 is SGHTS and CDR2 YDEGEE. With 7 bases clipped from V and 4 bases from J, the junction kept 9 bases outside the gene matches. This CDR3 is 14 amino acids long. The CDR3 protein is CASRRTSPGETQYF. CDR3 bases: TGTGCCAGCCGGAGGACTAGCCCTGGAGAGACCCAGTACTTC.

This clone occurred a few times. V and J are TRBV5-6 and TRBJ1-1; 7 nucleotides align to TRBD1. CDR3 length: 15 amino acids. Germline V gene sequence: CDR1 SGHDT, CDR2 YYEEEE. V dropped 2 bases and J dropped 5; count of bases not matched to a gene: 9. In DNA, the CDR3 is TGTGCCAGCAGCTTATTAGACAGGGTCGATACTGAAGCTTTCTTT. Translation gives CASSLLDRVDTEAFF.

This clone was counted between two and nine times. The gene calls are TRBV28 and TRBJ2-7, with D tentatively TRBD2 (6 bases). Germline-derived CDR1 and CDR2 are MDHEN and SYDVKM. With 5 bases removed from V and 10 bases from J, the gap between germline ends came to 18 bases. The CDR3 runs 13 residues. The CDR3 DNA is TGTGCCAGCAGTCCCGTTGACCGGGACTTCCAGTACTTC. It specifies CASSPVDRDFQYF.

This sequence joins TRBV10-3 and TRBJ1-5; TRBD1 might be the D (5 bases). The germline gives CDR1 ENHRY, CDR2 SYGVKD. The CDR3 has 15 residues. V shed 0 bases and J shed 6 bases, with 12 bases lying between them. CDR3 sequence (DNA): TGTGCCATCAGTGAGTCGGGAGGGAGGGGTCAGCCCCAGCATTTT. It is translated as CAISESGGRGQPQHF.

The chain links TRBV19 to TRBJ2-3, with TRBD1 matching over 7 bases. From germline, CDR1 is LNHDA and CDR2 SQIVND (reference sequence). V lost 5 bases and J lost 0; bases outside the gene matches: 5. The CDR3 runs to 15 residues. CDR3 sequence reads: CASSSDRSSTDTQYF. For the CDR3, the DNA is TGTGCCAGTAGTTCGGACAGGTCGAGCACAGATACGCAGTATTTT.

This clone has a handful of counts. V is TRBV7-3 and J is TRBJ2-1, with 8 bases matching TRBD2. The germline CDR1 and CDR2 sequences are SGHTA and FQGTGA. The length of the CDR3 is 16 residues. With V trimmed by 4 bases and J by 9 bases, 14 bases remained unmatched. CDR3 nucleotides: TGTGCCAGCAGCTCATCCGGGACTAGAAGTTTGGGTGAGCAGTTCTTC. Protein: CASSSSGTRSLGEQFF.

The gene calls are TRBV7-9 and TRBJ2-5, with D possibly matching TRBD2 (6 bases). The CDR3 is made up of 14 amino acids. Germline loops: CDR1 SEHNR, CDR2 FQNEAQ (reference sequence). With 5 bases removed from V and 3 bases from J, the gap between germline ends came to 13 bases. The CDR3 sequence is CASSIRGGEETQYF. In DNA, the CDR3 is TGTGCCAGCAGCATCCGGGGCGGGGAAGAGACCCAGTACTTC.

The rearrangement links TRBV29-1 to TRBJ2-7; no clear D. The CDR3 extends over 11 amino acids. CDR1 SQVTM and CDR2 ANQGSEA come from the germline V gene. Deletions cut 7 bases from V and 3 bases from J, with 10 bases between. The CDR3 DNA reads as TGCAGCGGACACTTCTACTACGAGCAGTACTTC. Translating it yields CSGHFYYEQYF.

The chain recombines TRBV6-5 with TRBJ1-1; D is unresolved. The V gene lost 6 bases and the J gene lost 7 bases, with 15 bases spanning the gap. The CDR3 loop spans 13 amino acids. The germline V gene has CDR1 MNHEY and CDR2 SVGAGI. The CDR3 nucleotides are TGTGCCAGCAGGACTCGGGGATGGAGTGAAGCTTTCTTT. This sequence encodes CASRTRGWSEAFF.

CDR3 loop: CASSPTSGYEQYF. For the CDR3, the DNA is TGTGCCAGCAGTCCGACTAGCGGGTACGAGCAGTACTTC. This chain connects TRBV27 to TRBJ2-7; the match to TRBD2 covers 10 bases. This CDR3 is 13 amino acids long. V lost 5 bases to trimming and J lost 4 bases; unmatched junction nucleotides: 2. The V gene's germline CDR1 is MNHEY and CDR2 SMNVEV (reference sequence).

As regards this clone: This same CDR3 is encoded by further DNA sequences in the sample. The chain links TRBV7-6 to TRBJ2-7; tentatively, D is TRBD1 (6 bases). Germline loops: CDR1 SGHVS, CDR2 FNYEAQ. V lost 5 bases, J lost 4 bases, and 9 bases lay in between. This CDR3 region has 12 residues. DNA for the CDR3: TGTGCCAGCAGCCTACAGGGTTACGAGCAGTACTTC. Translated, it gives CASSLQGYEQYF.

J is TRBJ2-2 and V is TRBV5-1; 7 nucleotides agree with TRBD1. V was clipped by 4 bases and J by 7 bases; unmatched bases: 10. Germline-derived CDR1 and CDR2 are SGHRS and YFSETQ. This CDR3 is built from 15 residues. The CDR3 is CASSPQGGNIGELFF. CDR3 DNA: TGCGCCAGCAGCCCCCAAGGGGGCAATATCGGGGAGCTGTTTTTT. The full variable domain, its missing parts supplied by reference TRBV5-1 and TRBJ2-2, is KAGVTQTPRYLIKTRGQQVTLSCSPISGHRSVSWYQQTPGQGLQFLFEYFSETQRNKGNFPGRFSGRQFSNSRSEMNVSTLELGDSALYLCASSPQGGNIGELFFGEGSRLTVL.

V gene TRBV27 combines with J gene TRBJ1-5; a weak D match, TRBD1 (6 bases). CDR3 length equals 16 residues. Trimming pared 5 bases from V and 3 bases from J, leaving 17 bases between. CDR1 is MNHEY and CDR2 is SMNVEV in the germline V gene (reference sequence). The CDR3 sequence: CASSPLPYRANQPQHF. Written as DNA, the CDR3 is TGTGCCAGCAGTCCACTACCCTACAGGGCCAATCAGCCCCAGCATTTT.

This clone came up a few times. Additional DNA sequences in this sample encode the identical CDR3. The genes are TRBV4-1 and TRBJ2-7; 10 positions match TRBD1. In germline, CDR1 is MGHRA, CDR2 YSYEKL. The CDR3 is 15 residues long. V shed 3 bases and J 1 base; nucleotides not matched to a gene: 3. The CDR3 nucleotides read TGCGCCAGCAGCCAGCCGGGACAGGGGTCCTACGAGCAGTACTTC. Protein sequence: CASSQPGQGSYEQYF.

The chain joins TRBV7-3 to TRBJ2-7, with TRBD1 identical over 8 bases. V lost 6 bases, J lost 4 bases, and 8 bases stayed unmatched. The germline V gene has CDR1 SGHTA and CDR2 FQGTGA. The CDR3 covers 14 residues. The CDR3 nucleotides are TGTGCCAGCAGACTCGGACAGGGCGGGTACGAGCAGTACTTC. Protein: CASRLGQGGYEQYF.

This chain connects TRBV5-4 to TRBJ1-6; tentative D call: TRBD1 (5 bases). The V end lost 0 bases, the J end lost 7 bases, and 14 bases lay between the germline ends. Per the germline V gene, CDR1 is SGHNT and CDR2 is YYREEE (reference sequence). The length of the CDR3 is 16 residues. The chain's CDR3 is CASSLERGVGNSPLHF. The CDR3 DNA is TGTGCCAGCAGCTTGGAACGGGGGGTGGGCAATTCACCCCTCCACTTT.

The rearrangement uses TRBV5-1 and TRBJ2-1; tentatively, D is TRBD1 (6 bases). Germline-derived CDR1 and CDR2 are SGHRS and YFSETQ. The V end lost 3 bases, the J end lost 7 bases, and 17 bases lay between the germline ends. The CDR3 contains 15 residues. CDR3 bases: TGCGCCAGCAGCTCGGACAGCGTGGGGGCGAATGAGCAGTTCTTC. Protein sequence: CASSSDSVGANEQFF. The variable domain in full, with the rest retrieved from reference TRBV5-1 and TRBJ2-1, is KAGVTQTPRYLIKTRGQQVTLSCSPISGHRSVSWYQQTPGQGLQFLFEYFSETQRNKGNFPGRFSGRQFSNSRSEMNVSTLELGDSALYLCASSSDSVGANEQFFGPGTRLTVL.

V is TRBV25-1 and J is TRBJ2-3; tentative D call: TRBD2 (7 bases). The ends were cut back, 8 bases at V and 0 bases at J, with 18 bases in the middle. The CDR3 totals 16 residues. CDR1 and CDR2 from the germline V gene are MGHDK and SYGVNS. The CDR3 is CASGEWGGASTDTQYF. The CDR3 region has the DNA TGTGCCAGCGGGGAATGGGGGGGGGCCAGCACAGATACGCAGTATTTT.

V gene TRBV6-1 combines with J gene TRBJ1-4, with D possibly being TRBD1 (5 bases). This CDR3 comprises 15 residues. The V gene lost 2 bases and the J gene lost 6 bases, with 13 bases spanning the gap. The germline V gene has CDR1 MNHNS and CDR2 SASEGT. The CDR3 is CASSELVGAHEKLFF. As DNA, the CDR3 is TGTGCCAGCAGTGAACTCGTAGGGGCGCATGAAAAACTGTTTTTT.

This clone was recorded a few times. V is TRBV5-1 and J is TRBJ1-1, with D possibly being TRBD1 (5 bases). Germline V gene data show CDR1 as SGHRS and CDR2 as YFSETQ. Trimming took off 0 bases at V and 7 bases at J, with 10 bases between the two ends. The CDR3 runs to 13 residues. Here the CDR3 reads CASSLEGRGEAFF. The CDR3 DNA sequence: TGCGCCAGCAGCTTGGAGGGGCGCGGTGAAGCTTTCTTT.

The chain has TRBV29-1 and TRBJ1-3; D gene ambiguous. Germline CDR1 and CDR2: SQVTM and ANQGSEA. Trimming left V 4 bases short and J 7 bases short, with 11 bases between. This CDR3 contains 12 residues. This CDR3 is CSVGRGENTIYF. In nucleotides, the CDR3 is TGCAGCGTTGGGCGCGGGGAGAACACCATATATTTT.